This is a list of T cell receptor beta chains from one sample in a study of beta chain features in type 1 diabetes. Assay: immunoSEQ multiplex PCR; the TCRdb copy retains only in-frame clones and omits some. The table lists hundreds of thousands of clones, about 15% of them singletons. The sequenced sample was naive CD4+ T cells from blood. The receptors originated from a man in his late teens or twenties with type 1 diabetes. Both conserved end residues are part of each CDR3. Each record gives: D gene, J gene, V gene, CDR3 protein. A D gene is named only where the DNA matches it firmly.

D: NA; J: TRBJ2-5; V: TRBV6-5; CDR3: CASSKQGLRETQYF
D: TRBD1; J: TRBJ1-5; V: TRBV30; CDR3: CAWGQGAHQPQHF
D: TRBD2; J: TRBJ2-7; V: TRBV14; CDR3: CASSLGLAGVDEQYF
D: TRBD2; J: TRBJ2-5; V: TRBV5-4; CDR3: CASSLGRTSGKETQYF
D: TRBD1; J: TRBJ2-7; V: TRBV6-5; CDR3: CASSYSGTDYYEQYF
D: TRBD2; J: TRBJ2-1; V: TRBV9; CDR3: CASSLGRGTYNEQFF
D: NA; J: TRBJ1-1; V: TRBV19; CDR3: CASSDDRNTEAFF
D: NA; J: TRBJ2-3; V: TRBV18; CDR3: CASSPPGLTDTQYF
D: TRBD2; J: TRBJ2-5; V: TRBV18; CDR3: CASSSSTSGRTSFETQYF
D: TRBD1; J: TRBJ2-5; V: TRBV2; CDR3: CASSHDRGVQETQYF
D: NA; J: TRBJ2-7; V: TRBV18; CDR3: CASSPPQGVEQYF
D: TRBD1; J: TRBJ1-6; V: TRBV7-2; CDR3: CASSFVTGIGSPLHF
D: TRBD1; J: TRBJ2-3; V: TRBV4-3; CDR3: CASSQSSSRGHPDTQYF
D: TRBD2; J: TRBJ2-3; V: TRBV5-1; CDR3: CASSLVQRGRRNTQYF
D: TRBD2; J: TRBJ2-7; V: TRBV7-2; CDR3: CASSLGLAGSSYEQYF
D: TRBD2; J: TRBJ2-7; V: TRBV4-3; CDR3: CASSQDSGGEQYF
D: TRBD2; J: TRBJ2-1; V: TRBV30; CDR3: CAWGELSGGAYNEQFF
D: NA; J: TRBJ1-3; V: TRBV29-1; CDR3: CSVARTGNTIYF
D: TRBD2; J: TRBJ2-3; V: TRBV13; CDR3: CASSSKAGGVTDTQYF
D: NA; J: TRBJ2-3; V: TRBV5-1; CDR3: CASSLELLVRNTQYF
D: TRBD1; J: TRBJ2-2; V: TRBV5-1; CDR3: CASSVVLGQGRVGELFF
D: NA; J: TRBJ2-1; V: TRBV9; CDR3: CASSVDLHGGSYNEQFF
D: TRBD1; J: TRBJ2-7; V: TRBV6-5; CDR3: CASSYSGTGIYEQYF
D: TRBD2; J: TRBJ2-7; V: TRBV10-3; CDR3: CAISDHSGERSYEQYF
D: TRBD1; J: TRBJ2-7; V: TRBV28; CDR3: CASSSHRTGSQGYF
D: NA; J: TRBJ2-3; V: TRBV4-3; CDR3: CASSQSGSSADTQYF
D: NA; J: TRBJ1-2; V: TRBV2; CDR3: CASGGDNYGYTF
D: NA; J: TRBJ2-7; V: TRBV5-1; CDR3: CASSSTELREQYF
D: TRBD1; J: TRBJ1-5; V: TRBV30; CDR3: CAWSRQGAIQPQHF
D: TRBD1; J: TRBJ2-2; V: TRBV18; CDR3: CASSPPDRGNTGELFF
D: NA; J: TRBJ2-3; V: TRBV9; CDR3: CASSDGGYRYTDTQYF
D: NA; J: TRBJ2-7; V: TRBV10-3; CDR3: CAITPGASRDYGYEQYF
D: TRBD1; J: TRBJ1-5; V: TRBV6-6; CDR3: CASSLGQGLKPQHF
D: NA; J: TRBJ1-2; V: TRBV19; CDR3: CASNRQQSSYGYTF
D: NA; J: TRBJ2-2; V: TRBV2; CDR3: CASSETGRDTGELFF
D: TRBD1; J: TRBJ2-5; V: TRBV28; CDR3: CASSSGQGQETQYF
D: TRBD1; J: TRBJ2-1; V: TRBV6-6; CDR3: CASSQGAYVDNEQFF
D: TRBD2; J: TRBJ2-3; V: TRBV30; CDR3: CAWRASGSTDTQYF
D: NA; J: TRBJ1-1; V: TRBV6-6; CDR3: CASRKVGDTEAFF
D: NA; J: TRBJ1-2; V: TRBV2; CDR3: CASRLPSNYGYTF
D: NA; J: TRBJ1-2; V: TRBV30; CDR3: CAWSVPVTRYGYTF
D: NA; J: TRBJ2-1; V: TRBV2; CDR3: CASRVTGAGYNEQFF
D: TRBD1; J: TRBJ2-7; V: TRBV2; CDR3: CASSWDRGREQYF
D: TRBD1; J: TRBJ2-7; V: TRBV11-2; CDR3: CASSFTYTTGGVYEQYF
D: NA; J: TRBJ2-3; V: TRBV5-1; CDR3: CASSIISDTQYF
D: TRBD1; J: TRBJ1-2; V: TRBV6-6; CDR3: CASSYTTTGDYGYTF
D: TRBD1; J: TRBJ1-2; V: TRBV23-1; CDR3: CASSQFLKDRVRSGYTF
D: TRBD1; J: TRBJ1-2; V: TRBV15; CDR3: CATSRDRQGIGYTF
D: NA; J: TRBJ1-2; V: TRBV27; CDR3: CASSSRVNYGYTF